This TCR beta chain originates from a study of blood T cell repertoires in COVID-19 (dated by TCRdb to about 2020). Background for the entire study: The collaborator samples originated in the United States, Italy and Spain and spanned the acute and convalescent phases of COVID-19. The samples were drawn from the first 160 participants of the ongoing ImmuneRACE study and from 1,254 subjects provided by 6 global collaborators. The prospective study material was composed of cDNA or gDNA derived from T cells, B-cell-depleted T cells, or PBMCs. Deeply sampled blood TCRbeta repertoires from subjects exposed to, actively infected with, or recovered from COVID-19 were included in the dataset. Nearly every sample came with metadata listing a de-identified subject ID, COVID-19 status, age in years and sex. A freely available public database, intended as a resource for researchers studying the immune response to SARS-CoV-2, is where the repertoires were released. Where available, HLA class I and class II types were taken from metadata supplied by the sample provider and were not determined by assay-based typing. Overall study results and their limits: The amount of clinical and demographic metadata varied by source and participant and was provided uncurated.

The collaborating institutions used their own protocols to collect whole blood in K2EDTA tubes. Collaborator samples were shipped for TCRbeta analysis as frozen whole blood, isolated PBMCs, or DNA extracted from either sample type. TCRbeta CDR3 regions were amplified from genomic DNA by means of the immunoSEQ Assay, a bias-controlled multiplex PCR. Per the original workflow: Nucleated cell counts per sample were estimated from amplification of reference gene primers within the assay. To quantify the absolute abundance of each unique TCRbeta CDR3 rearrangement, sequence reads were collapsed and filtered. Productive Simpson clonality was computed per sample as the square root of Simpson's diversity index over productive rearrangements. The clones in this table, taken by TCRdb from immuneACCESS, are in-frame only. Not every clone is retained; where verified, under half of the shortfall comes from an unresolved V gene, and the cause of the rest is unknown. D and trimming come from the DNA, and the V and J calls and clone size come from that table. Recorded for this sample are approximately 210,000 clones; 82% of them occurred a single time. More than 10% of the sample is in the top ten clones.

The CDR3 holds 14 amino acids from the cysteine to the phenylalanine. Kept here is only the CDR3 DNA, which spans 42 bases and is read in frame from base 1. CDR1 and CDR2 (SQVTM, ANQGSEA) derive from the germline V gene. The junction shows trimming of 6 bases on V and 4 bases on J, plus 16 bases between the germline ends. As to this clone: Its antigen specificity is not known. No per-base quality is available; no much larger clone lies one base away.

The sequenced sample was peripheral blood. The chain links TRBV29-1 with TRBJ2-1; the D gene identity is not certain. The TCR originated in a woman in her thirties or forties with acute or convalescent COVID-19. This receptor carries the CDR3 CSVQTPTTYNEQFF. The nucleotide sequence reads TGCAGCGTGCAGACTCCGACCACTTACAATGAGCAGTTCTTC.